This T cell receptor (beta chain) is drawn from a study of CD8+CD57+ T cells in acquired aplastic anemia. Whole-study context: The study obtained an average of approximately 2.9 ug of DNA from sorted CD4+ and CD8+ cells. Study-wide results and limits: The same twenty-nine CD8+ CDR3 sequences occurred in patients and in controls.

About this clonotype itself: Its antigen is still unknown.

TCR beta VDJ combinations and CDR3 sequences were profiled from genomic DNA. In TCRdb, the reads were re-called with MiXCR into one record per CDR3 protein. The sample consists of some 130,000 distinct CDR3 sequences, less than 45% of them appearing once. The sequenced sample was sorted CD4+, CD8+, or CD8+CD57+ T cells (not recorded which) from PBMCs. This TCR was recovered from a human donor in good health, serving as a control.

The CDR3 DNA sequence: TGCAGCGTTGAAGAGGCGGCGAACACCGGGGAGCTGTTTTTT. Translation gives CSVEEAANTGELFF. The V gene is TRBV29-1, the J gene TRBJ2-2; D gene ambiguous. This CDR3 is 14 amino acids long. Trimming cost V 0 bases and J 0 bases, with 5 bases left between them. Germline V CDR1 and CDR2: SQVTM, ANQGSEA.